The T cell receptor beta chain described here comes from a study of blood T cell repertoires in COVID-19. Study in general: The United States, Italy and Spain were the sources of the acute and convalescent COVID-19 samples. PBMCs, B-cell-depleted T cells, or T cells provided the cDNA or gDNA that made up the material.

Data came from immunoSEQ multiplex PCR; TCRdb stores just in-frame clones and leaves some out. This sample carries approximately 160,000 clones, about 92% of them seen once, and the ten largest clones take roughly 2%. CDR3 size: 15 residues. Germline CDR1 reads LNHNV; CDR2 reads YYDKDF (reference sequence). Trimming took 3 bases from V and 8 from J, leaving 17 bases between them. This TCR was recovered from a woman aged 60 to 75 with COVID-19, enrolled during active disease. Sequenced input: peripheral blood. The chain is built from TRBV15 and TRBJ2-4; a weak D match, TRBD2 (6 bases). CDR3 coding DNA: TGTGCCACCAGCAGGAACGCCGGGACTGGGGACATTCAGTACTTC. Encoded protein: CATSRNAGTGDIQYF. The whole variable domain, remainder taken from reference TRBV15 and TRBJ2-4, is DAMVIQNPRYQVTQFGKPVTLSCSQTLNHNVMYWYQQKSSQAPKLLFHYYDKDFNNEADTPDNFQSRRPNTSFCFLDIRSPGLGDTAMYLCATSRNAGTGDIQYFGAGTRLSVL.